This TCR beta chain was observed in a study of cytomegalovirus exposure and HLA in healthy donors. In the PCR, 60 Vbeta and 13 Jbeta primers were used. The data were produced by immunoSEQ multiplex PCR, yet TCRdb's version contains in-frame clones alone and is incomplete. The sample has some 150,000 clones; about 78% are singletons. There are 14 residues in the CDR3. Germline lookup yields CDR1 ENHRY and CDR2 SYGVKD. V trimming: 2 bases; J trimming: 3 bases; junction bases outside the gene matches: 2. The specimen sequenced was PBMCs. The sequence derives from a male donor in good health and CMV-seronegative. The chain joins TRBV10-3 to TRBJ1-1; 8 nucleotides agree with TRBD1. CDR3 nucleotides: TGTGCCATCAGTGAGGCAGGGGGCCACACTGAAGCTTTCTTT. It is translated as CAISEAGGHTEAFF.